A single sample gave rise to the 11 T cell receptor beta chains below, sequenced in a study of T cells in Graves' hyperthyroidism and ophthalmopathy. TCR beta CDR3 sequences were amplified from RNA transcripts. First-round RT-PCR targeting the TCR CDR3 was performed with the HTBI primer set. A single record per CDR3 protein comes from TCRdb applying MiXCR to the multiplex PCR reads. This sample has 500,000 to 750,000 distinct CDR3 sequences; roughly 14% occur once, and the top ten carry 6.5% to 8%. Sample: blood. The receptors stem from a woman under 40 with Graves' hyperthyroidism.

This rearrangement joins TRBV28 to TRBJ2-1; 7 nucleotides match TRBD2. V dropped 5 bases and J dropped 6; count of bases not matched to a gene: 16. Looked up from germline, CDR1 is MDHEN and CDR2 is SYDVKM. The CDR3 runs 17 residues. The CDR3 loop reads CASSPHLGGSSGNEQFF. The DNA of the CDR3 is TGTGCCAGCAGTCCCCACCTTGGCGGGAGTAGTGGCAATGAGCAGTTCTTC.

The V call is TRBV20-1, the J call TRBJ1-6; a weak D match, TRBD1 (6 bases). The CDR3 spans 17 residues. The germline V gene encodes CDR1 DFQATT and CDR2 SNEGSKA (reference sequence). The V and J ends lost 1 base and 9 bases respectively, with 22 bases between them. CDR3 in DNA: TGCAGTGCTAGAGCGCCCCCCCCGGGGGCCGCGGGTTCACCCCTCCACTTT. Its protein product is CSARAPPPGAAGSPLHF.

J is TRBJ2-1 and V is TRBV29-1, with 12 bases aligning to TRBD2. The CDR3 covers 16 residues. The trim removed 5 bases at V and 4 bases at J, leaving 9 bases unmatched. The V gene's germline CDR1 is SQVTM and CDR2 ANQGSEA. DNA of the CDR3: TGCAGCGTTCTCCCCCGCGGGACTAGCGGGTACAATGAGCAGTTCTTC. This sequence encodes CSVLPRGTSGYNEQFF.

This clonotype has more than one count but fewer than ten. This sequence joins TRBV3-1 and TRBJ2-1; TRBD2 matches 8 bases. Germline V gene lookup returns CDR1 LGHDT and CDR2 YNNKEL (reference sequence). The J segment lost 5 bases and the V segment lost 0 bases, leaving 3 bases of the junction unmatched. The CDR3 contains 15 residues. Here the CDR3 DNA reads TGTGCCAGCAGCCAAGATAAGCGGGAGCACAATGAGCAGTTCTTC. It is translated as CASSQDKREHNEQFF.

This clonotype has at least ten counts. Written as DNA, the CDR3 is TGTGCCAGCAGCTTAGGAGGTCCTGGAGTAGGGGAGCAGTACTTC. The encoded protein is CASSLGGPGVGEQYF. V usage is TRBV11-2 and J usage is TRBJ2-7; no definite D call. The CDR3 consists of 15 residues. V was trimmed by 1 base and J by 7 bases, leaving 17 bases between them. Germline CDR1 and CDR2: SGHAT and FQNNGV. Together with reference TRBV11-2 and TRBJ2-7, the CDR3 gives the full variable domain: EAGVAQSPRYKIIEKRQSVAFWCNPISGHATLYWYQQILGQGPKLLIQFQNNGVVDDSQLPKDRFSAERLKGVDSTLKIQPAKLEDSAVYLCASSLGGPGVGEQYFGPGTRLTVT.

The chain uses TRBV4-1 and TRBJ1-2, with 7 bases matching TRBD1. Germline loops: CDR1 MGHRA, CDR2 YSYEKL. This CDR3 comprises 15 residues. V lost 0 bases and J lost 4; bases outside the gene matches: 5. The CDR3: CASSQDGQDLYGYTF. CDR3 DNA: TGCGCCAGCAGCCAAGATGGACAGGACCTCTATGGCTACACCTTC.

Turning to this clonotype: One end of the junction is discordant with germline, which a read error may explain. This chain links TRBV20-1 with TRBJ1-1; unclear D gene. In germline, CDR1 is DFQATT, CDR2 SNEGSKA (reference sequence). CDR3 size: 13 residues. The CDR3 loop is CSASKTMNAEAFF. CDR3 nucleotide sequence: TGCAGTGCTAGTAAGACCATGAACGCTGAAGCTTTCTTT.

This clonotype was found many times. The V call is TRBV7-9, the J call TRBJ2-3; D may be TRBD2 (7 bases). V gave up 5 bases and J gave up 2 bases, with 17 bases separating them. Germline CDR1 SEHNR, CDR2 FQNEAQ (reference sequence). The CDR3 covers 16 residues. Written as DNA, the CDR3 is TGTGCCAGCAGCGGGGGGGCCCAGGACCTCACAGATACGCAGTATTTT. Its translation is CASSGGAQDLTDTQYF.

This clonotype has just a few counts. The chain joins TRBV9 to TRBJ1-6, with D hard to call. CDR1 is SGDLS and CDR2 is YYNGEE in the germline V gene. The length of the CDR3 is 14 residues. V dropped 3 bases and J dropped 11 bases, with 15 bases sitting between them. The CDR3 DNA reads as TGTGCCAGCAGCGCCGACCCCTCCGGAACACCCCTCCACTTT. Its protein is CASSADPSGTPLHF.

This clonotype has only a few counts. J is TRBJ2-1 and V is TRBV6-1, with 9 bases fitting TRBD2. This CDR3 comprises 17 residues. Germline V CDR1 and CDR2: MNHNS, SASEGT. V lost 1 base to trimming and J lost 3 bases; unmatched junction nucleotides: 7. The DNA of the CDR3 is TGTGCCAGCAGTGAAGAAGGTAGCGGGAGTTACTACAATGAGCAGTTCTTC. Its translation is CASSEEGSGSYYNEQFF.

This clonotype was counted many times. The chain recombines TRBV20-1 with TRBJ1-6; D is possibly TRBD1 (5 bases). Trimming took 6 bases from V and 8 from J, leaving 17 bases between them. CDR3 size: 14 residues. Germline V gene data show CDR1 as DFQATT and CDR2 as SNEGSKA (reference sequence). As DNA, the CDR3 is TGCAGTGCGCCGGACATTAACGCGGATTCACCCCTCCACTTT. Protein: CSAPDINADSPLHF.